These T cell receptor beta chains were read from a single sample in a study of PD-L1 blockade in urothelial cancer. Produced via immunoSEQ multiplex PCR; TCRdb's table is partial and in-frame only. The table shows around 50,000 clones, with roughly 88% occurring only once. This specimen consisted of PBMCs, obtained around atezolizumab (anti-PD-L1) treatment. These TCRs come from a man aged 45 to 65 with urothelial cancer. Both conserved end residues are part of each CDR3. The D gene is left open where the match is weak. Expanded clones are given a class, and other clones once, few, many or no size at all.

clone size	D gene	J gene	V gene	CDR3 protein	CDR3 DNA
NA	TRBD2	TRBJ2-3	TRBV10-2	CASSEVTSVQDTQYF	TGCGCCAGCAGTGAAGTGACTAGCGTGCAAGATACGCAGTATTTT
NA	TRBD1	TRBJ2-3	TRBV7-8	CASSYGQGVNTDTQYF	TGTGCCAGCAGCTACGGACAGGGGGTAAACACAGATACGCAGTATTTT
NA	NA	TRBJ2-3	TRBV25-1	CASSDMGSDTQYF	TGTGCCAGCAGTGACATGGGCTCAGATACGCAGTATTTT
NA	NA	TRBJ1-3	TRBV10-3	CAIAVSGNTIYF	TGTGCCATCGCAGTCTCTGGAAACACCATATATTTT
NA	TRBD2	TRBJ2-2	TRBV7-3	CASSLTPLAGGTGELFF	TGTGCCAGCAGCTTAACTCCCCTAGCGGGGGGGACCGGGGAGCTGTTTTTT
NA	NA	TRBJ2-5	TRBV25-1	CASSESREETQYF	TGTGCCAGCAGTGAATCGAGGGAAGAGACCCAGTACTTC
few	TRBD2	TRBJ2-1	TRBV11-2	CASSLTLSGGAYNEQFF	TGTGCCAGCAGCTTAACGCTCAGCGGGGGGGCCTACAATGAGCAGTTCTTC
NA	NA	TRBJ2-2	TRBV27	CASRLTGGAGELFF	TGTGCCAGCAGACTGACAGGAGGAGCAGGGGAGCTGTTTTTT
NA	TRBD1	TRBJ2-5	TRBV29-1	CSVDRGLETQYF	TGCAGCGTTGACAGGGGGCTCGAGACCCAGTACTTC
NA	TRBD1	TRBJ2-3	TRBV2	CASSERQGVYLGTDTQYF	TGTGCCAGCAGTGAACGGCAGGGGGTCTACCTCGGCACAGATACGCAGTATTTT
NA	TRBD2	TRBJ2-7	TRBV18	CASSPPGDYLYEQYF	TGTGCCAGCTCACCCCCTGGGGACTACCTATACGAGCAGTACTTC
NA	NA	TRBJ2-1	TRBV21-1	CASNHSGKFYNEQFF	TGTGCCAGCAACCATAGCGGGAAATTCTACAATGAGCAGTTCTTC
NA	NA	TRBJ2-7	TRBV7-2	CASSELYEQYF	TGTGCCAGCAGCGAACTCTACGAGCAGTACTTC
NA	NA	TRBJ2-7	TRBV19	CASSTRTGSYEQYF	TGTGCCAGTAGTACCCGGACTGGTAGTTACGAGCAGTACTTC
NA	NA	TRBJ1-2	TRBV18	CASSPGQLNYGYTF	TGTGCCAGCTCACCCGGACAGCTAAACTATGGCTACACCTTC
few	TRBD1	TRBJ1-2	TRBV7-9	CASLGQGKNGYTF	TGTGCCAGCCTAGGACAGGGGAAAAATGGCTACACCTTC
NA	TRBD2	TRBJ2-2	TRBV5-6	CASSWTSGGMNTGELFF	TGTGCCAGCAGCTGGACTAGCGGGGGAATGAACACCGGGGAGCTGTTTTTT
NA	TRBD1	TRBJ1-2	TRBV29-1	CSAPGGNRGYGYTF	TGCAGCGCCCCAGGGGGGAACAGGGGGTATGGCTACACCTTC
NA	NA	TRBJ1-4	TRBV30	CAWSVRRSNEKLFF	TGTGCCTGGAGTGTAAGGAGGTCTAATGAAAAACTGTTTTTT
NA	TRBD1	TRBJ1-1	TRBV6-5	CASRTPGGVNTEAFF	TGTGCCAGCAGAACACCAGGGGGCGTAAACACTGAAGCTTTCTTT
NA	NA	TRBJ2-5	TRBV7-3	CASSLRGRDPQETQYF	TGTGCCAGCAGCCTCCGCGGGCGGGACCCCCAAGAGACCCAGTACTTC
NA	NA	TRBJ1-1	TRBV23-1	CASSPRGPNTEAFF	TGCGCCAGCAGTCCCCGAGGGCCGAACACTGAAGCTTTCTTT
few	TRBD2	TRBJ2-3	TRBV9	CASSTRTSGPSTDTQYF	TGTGCCAGCAGCACCAGGACTAGCGGCCCTAGCACAGATACGCAGTATTTT
NA	NA	TRBJ1-4	TRBV18	CASSPGRVATNEKLFF	TGTGCCAGCTCACCAGGGAGGGTTGCAACTAATGAAAAACTGTTTTTT